This section outlines one T cell receptor (beta chain) sequence together with its context. The target antigen is unknown. One end of the junction is discordant with germline, which a read error may explain. The CDR3 loop spans 12 amino acids. Germline CDR1 is MNHEY and CDR2 is SVGEGT. Profiled with immunoSEQ multiplex PCR; TCRdb holds only in-frame clones, not every one. The sample carries about 220,000 clones, under 95% recorded once. The sample is drawn from a study of T cell responses to AZD1222 COVID-19 vaccine. Findings of the study overall: Repertoire sampling occurred only after the peak T cell response.

This specimen consisted of peripheral blood, obtained on day 0 of MenACWY control vaccination. The source of this sequence is an adult in good health. The chain uses TRBV6-2 or TRBV6-3 and TRBJ1-3; tentatively, D is TRBD1 (5 bases). CDR3 in amino acids: CASSSRRDRLHF. The DNA for the CDR3 is TGTGCCAGCAGTTCCCGCCGGGACCGCTTACATTTT.